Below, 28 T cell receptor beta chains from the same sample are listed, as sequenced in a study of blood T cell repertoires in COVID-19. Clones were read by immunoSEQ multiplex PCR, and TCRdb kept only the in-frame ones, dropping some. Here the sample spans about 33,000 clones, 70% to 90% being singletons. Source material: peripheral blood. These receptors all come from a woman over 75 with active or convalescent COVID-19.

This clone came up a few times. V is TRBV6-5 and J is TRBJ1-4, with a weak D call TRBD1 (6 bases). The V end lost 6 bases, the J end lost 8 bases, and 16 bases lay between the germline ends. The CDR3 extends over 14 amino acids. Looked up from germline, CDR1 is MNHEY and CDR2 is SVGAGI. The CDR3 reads CASRGNRVVEKLFF. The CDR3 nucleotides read TGTGCCAGCAGGGGGAACAGGGTGGTAGAAAAACTGTTTTTT.

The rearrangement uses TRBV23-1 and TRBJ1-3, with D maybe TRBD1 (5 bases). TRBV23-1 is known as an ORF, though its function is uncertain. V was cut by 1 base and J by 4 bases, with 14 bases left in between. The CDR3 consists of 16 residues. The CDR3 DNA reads TGCGCCAGCAGTCAATGGGGGAGGGTTGTAGGAAACACCATATATTTT. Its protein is CASSQWGRVVGNTIYF.

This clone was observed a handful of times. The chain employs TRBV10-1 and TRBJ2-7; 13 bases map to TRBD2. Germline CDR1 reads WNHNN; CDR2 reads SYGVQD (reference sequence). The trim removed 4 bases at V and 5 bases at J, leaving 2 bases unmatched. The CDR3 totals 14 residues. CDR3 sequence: CASSGGLAGDEQYF. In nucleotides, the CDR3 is TGCGCCAGCAGTGGCGGACTAGCGGGGGACGAGCAGTACTTC.

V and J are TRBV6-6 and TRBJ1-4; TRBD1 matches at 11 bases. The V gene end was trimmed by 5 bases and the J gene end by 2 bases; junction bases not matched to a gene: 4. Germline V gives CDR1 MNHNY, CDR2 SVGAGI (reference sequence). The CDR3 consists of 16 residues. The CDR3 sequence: CASSRDRGYTNEKLFF. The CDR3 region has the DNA TGTGCCAGCAGTCGGGACAGGGGGTATACTAATGAAAAACTGTTTTTT.

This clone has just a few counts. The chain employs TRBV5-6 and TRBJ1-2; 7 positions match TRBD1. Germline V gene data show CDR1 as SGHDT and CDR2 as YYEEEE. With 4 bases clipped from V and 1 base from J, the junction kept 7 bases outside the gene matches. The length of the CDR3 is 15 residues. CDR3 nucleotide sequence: TGTGCCAGCAGCCCTTGGGACAGATTTAACTATGGCTACACCTTC. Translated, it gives CASSPWDRFNYGYTF.

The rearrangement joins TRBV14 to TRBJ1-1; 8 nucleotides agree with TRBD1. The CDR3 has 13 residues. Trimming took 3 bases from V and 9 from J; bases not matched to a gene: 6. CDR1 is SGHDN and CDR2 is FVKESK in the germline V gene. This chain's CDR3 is CASSQDGTGKAFF. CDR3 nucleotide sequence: TGTGCCAGCAGCCAGGATGGGACAGGCAAAGCTTTCTTT.

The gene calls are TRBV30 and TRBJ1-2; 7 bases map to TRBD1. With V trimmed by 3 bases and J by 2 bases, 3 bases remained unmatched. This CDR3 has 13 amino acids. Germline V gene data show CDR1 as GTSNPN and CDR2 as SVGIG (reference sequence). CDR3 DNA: TGTGCCTGGAGCGCGACAGGGAACTATGGCTACACCTTC. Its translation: CAWSATGNYGYTF. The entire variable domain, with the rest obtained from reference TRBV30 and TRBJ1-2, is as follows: SQTIHQWPATLVQPVGSPLSLECTVEGTSNPNLYWYRQAAGRGLQLLFYSVGIGQISSEVPQNLSASRPQDRQFILSSKKLLLSDSGFYLCAWSATGNYGYTFGSGTRLTVV.

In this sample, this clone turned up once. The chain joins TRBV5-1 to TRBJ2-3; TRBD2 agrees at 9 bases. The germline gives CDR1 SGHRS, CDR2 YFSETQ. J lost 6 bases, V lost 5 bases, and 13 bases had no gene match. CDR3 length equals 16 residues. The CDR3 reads CASRELAGSILDTQYF. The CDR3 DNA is TGCGCCAGCAGAGAACTAGCGGGTTCTATATTGGATACGCAGTATTTT. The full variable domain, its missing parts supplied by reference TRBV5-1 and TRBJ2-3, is KAGVTQTPRYLIKTRGQQVTLSCSPISGHRSVSWYQQTPGQGLQFLFEYFSETQRNKGNFPGRFSGRQFSNSRSEMNVSTLELGDSALYLCASRELAGSILDTQYFGPGTRLTVL.

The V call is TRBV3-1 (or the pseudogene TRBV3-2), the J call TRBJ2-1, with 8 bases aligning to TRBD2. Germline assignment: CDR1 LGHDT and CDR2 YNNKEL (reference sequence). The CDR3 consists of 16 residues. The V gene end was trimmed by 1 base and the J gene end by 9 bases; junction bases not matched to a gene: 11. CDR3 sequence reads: CASSQVTGGPVGEQFF. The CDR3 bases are TGTGCCAGCAGCCAAGTGACGGGGGGGCCAGTCGGTGAGCAGTTCTTC.

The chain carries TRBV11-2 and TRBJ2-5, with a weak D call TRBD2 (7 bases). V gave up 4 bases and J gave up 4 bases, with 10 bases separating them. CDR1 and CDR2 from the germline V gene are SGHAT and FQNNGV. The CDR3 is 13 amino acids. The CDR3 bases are TGTGCCAGCAGCTCCGGGGGGCGAGAGACCCAGTACTTC. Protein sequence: CASSSGGRETQYF. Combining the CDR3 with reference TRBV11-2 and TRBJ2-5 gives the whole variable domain EAGVAQSPRYKIIEKRQSVAFWCNPISGHATLYWYQQILGQGPKLLIQFQNNGVVDDSQLPKDRFSAERLKGVDSTLKIQPAKLEDSAVYLCASSSGGRETQYFGPGTRLLVL.

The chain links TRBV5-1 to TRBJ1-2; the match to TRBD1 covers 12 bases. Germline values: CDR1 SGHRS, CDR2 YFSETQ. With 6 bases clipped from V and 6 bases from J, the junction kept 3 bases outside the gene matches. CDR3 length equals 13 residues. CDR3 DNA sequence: TGCGCCAGCACCGGGACAGGGGGCAATGGCTACACCTTC. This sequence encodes CASTGTGGNGYTF.

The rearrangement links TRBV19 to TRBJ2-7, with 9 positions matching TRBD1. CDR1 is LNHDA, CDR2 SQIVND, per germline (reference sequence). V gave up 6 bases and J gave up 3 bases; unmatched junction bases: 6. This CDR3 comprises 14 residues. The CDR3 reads CASRPDRGHYEQYF. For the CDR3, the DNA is TGTGCCAGTAGGCCGGACAGGGGTCACTACGAGCAGTACTTC.

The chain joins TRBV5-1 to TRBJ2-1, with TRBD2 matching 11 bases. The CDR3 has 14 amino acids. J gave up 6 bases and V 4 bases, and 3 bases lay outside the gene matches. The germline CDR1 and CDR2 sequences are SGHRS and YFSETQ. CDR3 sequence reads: CASSPGLAGNEQFF. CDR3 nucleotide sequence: TGCGCCAGCAGCCCCGGACTAGCGGGCAATGAGCAGTTCTTC.

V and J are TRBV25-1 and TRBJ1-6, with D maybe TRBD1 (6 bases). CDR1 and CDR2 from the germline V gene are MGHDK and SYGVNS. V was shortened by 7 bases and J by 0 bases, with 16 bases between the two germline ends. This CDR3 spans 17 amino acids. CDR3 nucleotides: TGTGCCAGCAAGAGCCCAGGGGAGAGCTCCTATAATTCACCCCTCCACTTT. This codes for CASKSPGESSYNSPLHF. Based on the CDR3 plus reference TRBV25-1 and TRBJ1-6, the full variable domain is EADIYQTPRYLVIGTGKKITLECSQTMGHDKMYWYQQDPGMELHLIHYSYGVNSTEKGDLSSESTVSRIRTEHFPLTLESARPSHTSQYLCASKSPGESSYNSPLHFGNGTRLTVT.

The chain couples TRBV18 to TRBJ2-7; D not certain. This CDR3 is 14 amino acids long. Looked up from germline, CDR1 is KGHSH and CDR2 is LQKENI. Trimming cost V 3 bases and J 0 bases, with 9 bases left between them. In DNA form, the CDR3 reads TGTGCCAGCTCACCGGTACAGCCCTCCTACGAGCAGTACTTC. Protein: CASSPVQPSYEQYF.

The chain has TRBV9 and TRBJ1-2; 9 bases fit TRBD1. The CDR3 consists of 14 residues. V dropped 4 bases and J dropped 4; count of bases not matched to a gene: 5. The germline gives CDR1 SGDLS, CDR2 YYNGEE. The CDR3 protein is CASSPGQGFYGYTF. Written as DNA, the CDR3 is TGTGCCAGCAGCCCAGGACAGGGGTTCTATGGCTACACCTTC.

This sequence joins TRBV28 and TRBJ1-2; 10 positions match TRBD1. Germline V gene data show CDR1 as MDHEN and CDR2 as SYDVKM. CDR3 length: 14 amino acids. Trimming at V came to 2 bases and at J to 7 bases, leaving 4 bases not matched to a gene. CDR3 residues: CASSLRGQGIGYTF. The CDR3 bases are TGTGCCAGCAGTTTACGGGGACAGGGGATTGGCTACACCTTC.

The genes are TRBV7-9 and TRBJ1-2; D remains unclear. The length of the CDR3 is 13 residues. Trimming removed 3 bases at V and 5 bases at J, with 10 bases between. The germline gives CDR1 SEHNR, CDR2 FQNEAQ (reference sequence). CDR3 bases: TGTGCCAGCAGCTTTGAGGGATTTTATGGCTACACCTTC. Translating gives CASSFEGFYGYTF.

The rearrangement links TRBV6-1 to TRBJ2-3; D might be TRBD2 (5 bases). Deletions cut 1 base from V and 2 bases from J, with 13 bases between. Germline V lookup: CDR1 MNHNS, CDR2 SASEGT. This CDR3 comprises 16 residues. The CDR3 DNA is TGTGCCAGCAGTGAAGAGGCCCGAGGGCCCACAGATACGCAGTATTTT. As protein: CASSEEARGPTDTQYF.

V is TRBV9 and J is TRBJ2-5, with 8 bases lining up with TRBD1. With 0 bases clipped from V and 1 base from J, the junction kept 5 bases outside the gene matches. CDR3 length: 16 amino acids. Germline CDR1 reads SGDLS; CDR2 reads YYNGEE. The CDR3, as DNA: TGTGCCAGCAGCGTAGCTCCAGGACAGGGCCAAGAGACCCAGTACTTC. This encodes CASSVAPGQGQETQYF. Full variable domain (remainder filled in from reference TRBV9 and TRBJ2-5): DSGVTQTPKHLITATGQRVTLRCSPRSGDLSVYWYQQSLDQGLQFLIQYYNGEERAKGNILERFSAQQFPDLHSELNLSSLELGDSALYFCASSVAPGQGQETQYFGPGTRLLVL.

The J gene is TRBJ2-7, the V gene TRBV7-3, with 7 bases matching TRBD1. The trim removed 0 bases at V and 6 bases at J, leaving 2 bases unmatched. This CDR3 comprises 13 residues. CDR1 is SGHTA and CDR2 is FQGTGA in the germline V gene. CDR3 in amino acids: CASSLTWTGEQYF. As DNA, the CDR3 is TGTGCCAGCAGCTTAACGTGGACAGGCGAGCAGTACTTC.

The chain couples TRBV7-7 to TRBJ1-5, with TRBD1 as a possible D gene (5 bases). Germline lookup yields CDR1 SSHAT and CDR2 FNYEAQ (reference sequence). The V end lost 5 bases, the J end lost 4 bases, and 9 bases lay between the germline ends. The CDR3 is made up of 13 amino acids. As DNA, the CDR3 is TGTGCCAGCAGCCGAGACAGAAATCAGCCCCAGCATTTT. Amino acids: CASSRDRNQPQHF.

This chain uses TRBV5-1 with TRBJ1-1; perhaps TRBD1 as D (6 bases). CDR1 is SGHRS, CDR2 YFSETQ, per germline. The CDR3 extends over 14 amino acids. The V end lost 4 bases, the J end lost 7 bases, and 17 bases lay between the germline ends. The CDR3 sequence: CASSPATGSREAFF. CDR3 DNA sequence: TGCGCCAGCAGCCCCGCCACAGGGAGCCGTGAAGCTTTCTTT.

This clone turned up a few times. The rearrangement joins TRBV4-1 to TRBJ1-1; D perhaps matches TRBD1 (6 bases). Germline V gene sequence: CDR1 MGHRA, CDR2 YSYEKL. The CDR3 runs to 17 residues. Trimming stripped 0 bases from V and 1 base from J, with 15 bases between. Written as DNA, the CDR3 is TGCGCCAGCAGCCAAGATCTTAGCGGGACAACGAACACTGAAGCTTTCTTT. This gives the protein CASSQDLSGTTNTEAFF.

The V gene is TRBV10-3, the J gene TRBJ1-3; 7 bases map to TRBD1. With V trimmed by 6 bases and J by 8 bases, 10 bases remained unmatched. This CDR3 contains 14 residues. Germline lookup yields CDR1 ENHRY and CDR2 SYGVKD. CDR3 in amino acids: CAIRRQGSVDTIYF. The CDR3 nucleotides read TGTGCCATCAGGAGACAGGGTAGCGTGGACACCATATATTTT.

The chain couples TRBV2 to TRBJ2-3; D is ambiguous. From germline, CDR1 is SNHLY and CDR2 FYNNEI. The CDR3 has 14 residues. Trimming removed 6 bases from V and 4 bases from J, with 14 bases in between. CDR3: CASRRGLWADTQYF. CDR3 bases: TGTGCCAGCAGGCGCGGTCTGTGGGCAGATACGCAGTATTTT. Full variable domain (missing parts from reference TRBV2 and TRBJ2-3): EPEVTQTPSHQVTQMGQEVILRCVPISNHLYFYWYRQILGQKVEFLVSFYNNEISEKSEIFDDQFSVERPDGSNFTLKIRSTKLEDSAMYFCASRRGLWADTQYFGPGTRLTVL.

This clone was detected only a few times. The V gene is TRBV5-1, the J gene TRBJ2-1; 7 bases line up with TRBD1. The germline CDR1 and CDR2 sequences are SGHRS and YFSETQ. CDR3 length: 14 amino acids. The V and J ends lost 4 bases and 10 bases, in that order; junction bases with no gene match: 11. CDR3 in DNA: TGCGCCAGCAGCCGAGGACAGGCCGCCGGGGAGCAGTTCTTC. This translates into CASSRGQAAGEQFF. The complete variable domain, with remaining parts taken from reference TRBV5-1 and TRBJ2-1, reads KAGVTQTPRYLIKTRGQQVTLSCSPISGHRSVSWYQQTPGQGLQFLFEYFSETQRNKGNFPGRFSGRQFSNSRSEMNVSTLELGDSALYLCASSRGQAAGEQFFGPGTRLTVL.

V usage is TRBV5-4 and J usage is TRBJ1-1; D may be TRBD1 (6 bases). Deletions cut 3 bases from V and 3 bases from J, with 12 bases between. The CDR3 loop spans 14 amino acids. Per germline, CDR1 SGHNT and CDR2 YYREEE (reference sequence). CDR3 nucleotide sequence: TGTGCCAGCAGCTCACAGGGAGTGTACACTGAAGCTTTCTTT. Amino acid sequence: CASSSQGVYTEAFF.